This record looks at one T cell receptor (beta chain) sequence and its context. In its sample, this clonotype was seen a few times. Its antigen has not been determined. Base qualities are not recorded, but no much larger clone differs from it by a single base. The V end loses 3 bases and the J end loses 7 bases, and a stretch of 17 bases separates them. In the germline V gene, CDR1 corresponds to SGHRS and CDR2 to YFSETQ. From the cysteine up to the phenylalanine, the CDR3 has a length of 15 residues. Only the CDR3 DNA is retained, 45 bases long and in frame from the first base. This entry belongs to a study of type 1 regulatory T cells (TCRdb year 2021). Looking at the study overall: An in vitro protocol by which a Tr1-enriched, alloantigen-specific CD4 T cell product named T-allo10 was generated was characterized in the study. T-allo10 was being tested clinically in patients with hematological malignancies who were undergoing allogeneic hematopoietic stem cell transplantation.

The paper as a whole reports these results and caveats: Tr1 cells showed a more restricted TCR repertoire than non-Tr1 cells, which the study interpreted as alloantigen-induced clonal expansion.

Sequencing instrument: Illumina MiSeq. The public reads were reanalyzed by TCRdb: fastp trimming at Q25, MiXCR alignment, in-frame beta chains only. Each record represents a unique CDR3 protein, reported with the most common genes and DNA among its rows. This sample is represented by 60,000 to 70,000 distinct CDR3 sequences; around 49% of them were singletons. The biggest ten clones account for roughly 2.1% of the sample. The sequencing input was cultured non-Tr1 T cells, either the whole culture or a sorted T cell fraction (not recorded which). The cell subset or site label corresponds to: non-Tr1 population from the T-allo10 product. The rearranged chain carries TRBV5-1 and TRBJ2-1, with a tentative D gene TRBD2 over 6 matching bases. The sequence was collected from a human donor in good health. The CDR3 reads as follows: CASSSPGGRQNEQFF. The nucleotides read TGCGCCAGCAGCTCTCCCGGGGGTAGACAGAATGAGCAGTTCTTC. Reference TRBV5-1 and TRBJ2-1 genes cover what lies past the CDR3, so the full variable domain is KAGVTQTPRYLIKTRGQQVTLSCSPISGHRSVSWYQQTPGQGLQFLFEYFSETQRNKGNFPGRFSGRQFSNSRSEMNVSTLELGDSALYLCASSSPGGRQNEQFFGPGTRLTVL.